A single sample is the source of the 4 T cell receptor beta chains below, sequenced in a study of shared clonotypes between healthy human individuals. TCRdb's copy holds only in-frame clones and misses some; the assay was immunoSEQ multiplex PCR. The sample has roughly 2.4 million clones; approximately 96% are singletons. The sample consisted of naive CD4+ T cells sorted from blood. This sample's subset: CD45RA+ positively selected. The receptor set was obtained from a man younger than 30 in good health.

This rearrangement joins TRBV6-5 to TRBJ1-3, with a tentative D call TRBD1 (6 bases). Germline CDR1 and CDR2: MNHEY and SVGAGI. V lost 0 bases and J lost 7, with 10 bases in between. The CDR3 contains 14 residues. CDR3 sequence reads: CASSYSRGENTIYF. The CDR3 region has the DNA TGTGCCAGCAGTTACTCCAGGGGAGAGAACACCATATATTTT.

The V and J genes are TRBV7-9 and TRBJ2-1; 9 bases fit TRBD2. Trimming at V came to 8 bases and at J to 6 bases, leaving 8 bases not matched to a gene. Germline V gene lookup returns CDR1 SEHNR and CDR2 FQNEAQ (reference sequence). The CDR3 extends over 14 amino acids. The CDR3 nucleotides read TGTGCCAGCGGTGTAGCGGGAGTCTCCAATGAGCAGTTCTTC. Its protein is CASGVAGVSNEQFF.

This chain uses TRBV11-2 with TRBJ1-1, with D tentatively TRBD1 (5 bases). Trimming cost V 10 bases and J 1 base, with 10 bases left between them. The V gene's germline CDR1 is SGHAT and CDR2 FQNNGV. The CDR3 is made up of 12 amino acids. CDR3 in DNA: TGTGCCACCAGGGCACCGAACACTGAAGCTTTCTTT. Translated, it gives CATRAPNTEAFF.

Only one count was recorded for this clone. The chain links TRBV10-3 to TRBJ2-5; TRBD2 matches 8 bases. The CDR3 spans 15 residues. CDR1 and CDR2 (germline): ENHRY, SYGVKD. J lost 5 bases, V lost 0 bases, and 5 bases had no gene match. CDR3 DNA sequence: TGTGCCATCAGTGAGTCTAGCGGGATGTTGGAGACCCAGTACTTC. As protein: CAISESSGMLETQYF.